The entry that follows covers one T cell receptor beta chain sequence. Its specificity is not known. The data belong to a study of cytomegalovirus exposure and HLA in healthy donors. Study-wide context: A previous analysis identified 90 million to 140 million unique TCR beta sequences derived from some 170 million T cells.

A multiplex PCR was run with 60 Vbeta primers and 13 Jbeta primers. This table comes from immunoSEQ multiplex PCR, and its TCRdb copy is limited to in-frame clones, with some not included. The data hold about 150,000 clones, with 60% to 85% observed a single time. V shed 5 bases and J 9 bases; nucleotides not matched to a gene: 5. This CDR3 comprises 13 residues. Per the germline V gene, CDR1 is SEHNR and CDR2 is FQNEAQ (reference sequence). Study-wide results and caveats: Accurate prediction of HLA-A and HLA-B alleles (for most subjects) was reportedly achieved from TCR beta sequences. CMV antigen specificity of a few CMV-associated chains was confirmed in vitro.

The chain recombines TRBV7-9 with TRBJ1-5; 9 positions match TRBD1. The sample was PBMCs. The clonotype originates from a woman aged 45-65 years in good health and CMV-seropositive. The CDR3 sequence is CASSGQGLGPQHF. CDR3 nucleotides: TGTGCCAGCAGCGGACAGGGGCTCGGGCCCCAGCATTTT.